The entry below gives a single TCR beta chain sequence along with its context. PCR amplification relied on 60 Vbeta primers (plus 13 Jbeta primers). Some clones are missing from TCRdb's copy, which holds only in-frame ones; the method was immunoSEQ multiplex PCR. The sample consists of 98,000 or so clones, around 79% of them appearing once. The data derive from a study of cytomegalovirus exposure and HLA in healthy donors. CDR1 SGHDT and CDR2 YYEEEE come from the germline V gene. This CDR3 spans 12 amino acids. V dropped 1 base and J dropped 12 bases, with 8 bases sitting between them. Sequenced: PBMCs. This TCR was sampled from a man in his sixties in good health and CMV-seropositive. The chain employs TRBV5-6 and TRBJ1-6; D ambiguous. Here the CDR3 DNA reads TGTGCCAGCAGCTTGTCGTCTAGACCCCTCCACTTT. It translates to CASSLSSRPLHF.